This T cell receptor beta chain was captured by sequencing in a study of cytomegalovirus exposure and HLA in healthy donors. Findings and caveats of the study: Many donors carried some public TCRs, although rarity characterized most TCR sequences. Cytomegalovirus-associated TCR beta chains were listed, numbering 150 to 200. Cytomegalovirus status, reportedly, was diagnosed with high specificity and sensitivity by the classifier.

Of note for this clone: Its target is unknown.

This CDR3 spans 15 amino acids. Unmatched junction bases numbered 5, after V lost 3 bases and J lost 3 bases. Per germline, CDR1 SGDLS and CDR2 YYNGEE. These donors were members of the roughly 110-subject validation cohort, a group separate from the approximately 620-subject first cohort. This table comes from immunoSEQ multiplex PCR, and its TCRdb copy is limited to in-frame clones, with some not included. This sample has about 120,000 clones; about 91% occur once, and the top ten carry around 1.2%. Sequencing used PBMCs. The V and J genes are TRBV9 and TRBJ2-2, with TRBD2 matching over 7 bases. This clonotype was sampled from a woman between 18 and 30 years old in good health and CMV-seronegative. The CDR3 nucleotides are TGTGCCAGCAGCGCCGGTAGCGGGCACACCGGGGAGCTGTTTTTT. Translation gives CASSAGSGHTGELFF.